Each of the 18 T cell receptor beta chains below was sequenced from the same sample in a study of T cell clusters in autoimmune cytopenias. Tens of thousands of genome equivalents of blood DNA were amplified for TRB. TRB was amplified by touch-down multiplex PCR, primer pools A and B combined. One entry per CDR3 protein, without DNA, is what TCRdb gives after re-calling the multiplex PCR reads. This repertoire includes thousands of distinct CDR3 sequences. The specimen was peripheral blood. The receptors here all came from a human donor with an autoimmune cytopenia or autoimmune hepatitis (not recorded which).

This clonotype ranks as medium-sized in terms of frequency. The chain carries TRBV19 and TRBJ1-5. The CDR3 sequence is 16 residues long. The germline V gene has CDR1 LNHDA and CDR2 SQIVND (reference sequence). The CDR3 region is CASSIGLTGSNQPQHF.

CDR3: CASSSPLETQYF. The J gene is TRBJ2-5, the V gene TRBV14; as DNA is missing, the TRBD1 call by TCRdb cannot be tested. This CDR3 comprises 12 residues. CDR1 and CDR2 from the germline V gene are SGHDN and FVKESK.

This clonotype is identified as medium-sized (0.01 to 0.1%) from frequency. This chain links TRBV20-1 with TRBJ1-5; the TCRdb call, TRBD1, lacks DNA for checking. Germline V CDR1 and CDR2: DFQATT, SNEGSKA (reference sequence). This CDR3 comprises 12 residues. The CDR3 spells CSAHRGGQPQHF.

This sequence joins TRBV19 and TRBJ2-2; TCRdb lists TRBD1, though no DNA is available to test this call. This CDR3 has 17 amino acids. Germline assignment: CDR1 LNHDA and CDR2 SQIVND (reference sequence). The CDR3 here is CASSMGPDRGLHGELFF.

This clonotype shows up as medium-sized by frequency. This sequence joins TRBV12-3 or TRBV12-4 and TRBJ2-1. This CDR3 is 13 amino acids long. The CDR3 loop reads CASSPQTYNEQFF.

The rearrangement links TRBV9 to TRBJ2-7; TCRdb designates TRBD1, a call that cannot be tested without DNA. This CDR3 region has 15 residues. The germline V gene has CDR1 SGDLS and CDR2 YYNGEE. The CDR3 loop reads CASSVGDWIGGEQYF.

J is TRBJ2-1 and V is TRBV5-1; the D call from TCRdb, TRBD1, cannot be confirmed without DNA. The CDR3 runs to 15 residues. Germline V gene sequence: CDR1 SGHRS, CDR2 YFSETQ. CDR3 residues: CASRAGTGVNVEQFF.

The rearrangement joins TRBV5-1 to TRBJ2-6. The length of the CDR3 is 14 residues. Germline V gives CDR1 SGHRS, CDR2 YFSETQ. This CDR3 reads CASSGSSGANVLTF.

CDR3 region: CASSPISGLHSLLAKNIQYF. V is TRBV27 and J is TRBJ2-4; TCRdb's assignment of TRBD2 cannot be checked, as there is no DNA. This CDR3 spans 20 amino acids. Germline V gives CDR1 MNHEY, CDR2 SMNVEV (reference sequence).

This clonotype is medium-sized by frequency. This chain joins TRBV5-6 and TRBJ1-5. The length of the CDR3 is 17 residues. Germline V gives CDR1 SGHDT, CDR2 YYEEEE. The CDR3 sequence is CASSTGPIGPSNQPQHF. Based on the CDR3 plus reference TRBV5-6 and TRBJ1-5, the full variable domain is DAGVTQSPTHLIKTRGQQVTLRCSPKSGHDTVSWYQQALGQGPQFIFQYYEEEERQRGNFPDRFSGHQFPNYSSELNVNALLLGDSALYLCASSTGPIGPSNQPQHFGDGTRLSIL.

Measured by frequency, this clonotype is medium-sized (0.01 to 0.1%). V is TRBV29-1 and J is TRBJ1-4; TCRdb indicates TRBD1, and absent DNA this call remains unverified. The CDR3 runs 13 residues. The germline V gene encodes CDR1 SQVTM and CDR2 ANQGSEA. The CDR3 sequence: CSVARQGGEKLFF. Drawing the rest from reference TRBV29-1 and TRBJ1-4, the complete variable domain is SAVISQKPSRDICQRGTSLTIQCQVDSQVTMMFWYRQQPGQSLTLIATANQGSEATYESGFVIDKFPISRPNLTFSTLTVSNMSPEDSSIYLCSVARQGGEKLFFGSGTQLSVL.

J is TRBJ1-3 and V is TRBV30; TCRdb picks TRBD1, but there is no DNA to check that call. CDR1 is GTSNPN, CDR2 SVGIG, per germline (reference sequence). The CDR3 is made up of 15 amino acids. This CDR3 is CAWTVGGRGGNTIYF.

This chain joins TRBV7-2 and TRBJ2-1; the D call from TCRdb, TRBD1, cannot be confirmed without DNA. Germline-derived CDR1 and CDR2 are SGHTA and FQGNSA. The length of the CDR3 is 14 residues. This CDR3 reads CASSLRGAYNEQFF.

According to its frequency, this clonotype is medium-sized. CDR3 sequence: CASSASTGNEQYF. This rearrangement joins TRBV6-5 to TRBJ2-7; the TCRdb call, TRBD1, lacks DNA for checking. The CDR3 covers 13 residues. Germline V gives CDR1 MNHEY, CDR2 SVGAGI.

The chain combines TRBV4-3 with TRBJ1-3; absent DNA, TCRdb's TRBD1 call cannot be checked. Germline V gene lookup returns CDR1 LGHNA and CDR2 YSLEER. The CDR3 length is 16 residues. CDR3 loop: CASSPRQGAGGNTIYF.

This clonotype is classed as medium-sized (0.01 to 0.1%) by frequency. V usage is TRBV6-5 and J usage is TRBJ1-2; the TRBD1 assignment by TCRdb is unverifiable without DNA. Germline V gives CDR1 MNHEY, CDR2 SVGAGI. The CDR3 covers 14 residues. The CDR3 reads CASSYTLGHHGYTF.

This chain connects TRBV11-3 to TRBJ2-1. CDR1 is SGHNT and CDR2 is YENEEA in the germline V gene. The CDR3 spans 14 residues. The CDR3 here is CASSLGLALDEQFF.

This chain uses TRBV5-6 with TRBJ1-1; the D call from TCRdb, TRBD1, cannot be confirmed without DNA. CDR3 length: 12 amino acids. Germline-derived CDR1 and CDR2 are SGHDT and YYEEEE. The CDR3 spells CASSLEGQRAFF.